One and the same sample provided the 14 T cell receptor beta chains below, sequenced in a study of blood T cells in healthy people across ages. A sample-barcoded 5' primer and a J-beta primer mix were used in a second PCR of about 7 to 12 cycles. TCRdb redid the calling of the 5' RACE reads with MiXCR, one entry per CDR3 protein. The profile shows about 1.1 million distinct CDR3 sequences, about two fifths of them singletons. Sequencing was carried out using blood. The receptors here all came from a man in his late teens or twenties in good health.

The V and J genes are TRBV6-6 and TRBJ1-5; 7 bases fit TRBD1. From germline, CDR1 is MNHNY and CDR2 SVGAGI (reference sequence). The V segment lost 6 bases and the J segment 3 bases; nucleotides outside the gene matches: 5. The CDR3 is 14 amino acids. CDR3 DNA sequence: TGTGCCAGCAGGATCGGACAGGACAATCAGCCCCAGCATTTT. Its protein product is CASRIGQDNQPQHF.

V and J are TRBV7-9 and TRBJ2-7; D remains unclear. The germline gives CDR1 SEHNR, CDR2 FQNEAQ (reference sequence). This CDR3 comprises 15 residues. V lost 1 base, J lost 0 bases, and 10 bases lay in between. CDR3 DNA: TGTGCCAGCAGCTTAGAAGGGATAAGCTCCTACGAGCAGTACTTC. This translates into CASSLEGISSYEQYF.

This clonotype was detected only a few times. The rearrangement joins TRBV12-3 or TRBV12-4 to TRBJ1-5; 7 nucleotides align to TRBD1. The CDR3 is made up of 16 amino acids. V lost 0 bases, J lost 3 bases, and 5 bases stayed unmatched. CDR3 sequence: CASSLAPDRDNQPQHF. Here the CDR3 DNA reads TGTGCCAGCAGTTTAGCCCCCGACAGGGACAATCAGCCCCAGCATTTT.

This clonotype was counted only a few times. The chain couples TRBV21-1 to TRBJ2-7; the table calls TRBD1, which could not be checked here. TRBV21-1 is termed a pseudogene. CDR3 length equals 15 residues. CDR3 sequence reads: CASSPRAPNSYEQYF. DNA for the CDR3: TGTGCCAGCAGCCCCCGGGCACCTAATTCCTACGAGCAGTACTTC.

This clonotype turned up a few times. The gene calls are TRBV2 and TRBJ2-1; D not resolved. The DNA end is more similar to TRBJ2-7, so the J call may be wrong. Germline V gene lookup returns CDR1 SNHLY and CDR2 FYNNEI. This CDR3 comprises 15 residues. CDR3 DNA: TGTGCCAGCAGCCGCAGCACGACCTCCTACAATGAGCAGTACTTC. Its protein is CASSRSTTSYNEQYF.

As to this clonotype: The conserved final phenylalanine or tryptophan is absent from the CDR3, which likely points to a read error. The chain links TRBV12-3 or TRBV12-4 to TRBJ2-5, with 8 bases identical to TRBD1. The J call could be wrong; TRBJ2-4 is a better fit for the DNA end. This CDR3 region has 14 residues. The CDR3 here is CASSHRTGKNIQYS. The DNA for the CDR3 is TGTGCCAGCAGTCACCGGACAGGGAAGAACATTCAGTACTCC.

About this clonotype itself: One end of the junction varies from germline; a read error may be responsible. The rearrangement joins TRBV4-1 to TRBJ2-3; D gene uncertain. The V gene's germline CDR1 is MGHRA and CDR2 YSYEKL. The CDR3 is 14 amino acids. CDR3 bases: TGCGCCGGCAGCCCGAACCCTTCCACAGATACGCAGTATTTT. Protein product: CAGSPNPSTDTQYF.

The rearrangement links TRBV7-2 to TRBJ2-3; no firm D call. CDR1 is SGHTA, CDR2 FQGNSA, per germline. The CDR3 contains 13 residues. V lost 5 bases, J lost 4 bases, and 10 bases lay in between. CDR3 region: CASSRNRADTQYF. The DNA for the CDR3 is TGTGCCAGCAGCCGTAATCGGGCAGATACGCAGTATTTT.

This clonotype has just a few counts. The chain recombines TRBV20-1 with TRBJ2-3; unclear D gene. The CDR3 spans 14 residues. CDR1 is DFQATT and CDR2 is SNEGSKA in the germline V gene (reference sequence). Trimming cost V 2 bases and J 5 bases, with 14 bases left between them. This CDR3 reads CSARSETGLDTQYF. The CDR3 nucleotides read TGCAGTGCTAGATCGGAGACGGGTCTAGATACGCAGTATTTT.

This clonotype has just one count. In nucleotides, the CDR3 is TGTGCCAGCAGCGTAGTAGGCGGACTTGGAGGCTACACCTTC. This translates into CASSVVGGLGGYTF. The genes are TRBV9 and TRBJ1-2, with D uncertain. Germline CDR1 reads SGDLS; CDR2 reads YYNGEE. Deletions cut 0 bases from V and 8 bases from J, with 14 bases between. The CDR3 is 14 residues long.

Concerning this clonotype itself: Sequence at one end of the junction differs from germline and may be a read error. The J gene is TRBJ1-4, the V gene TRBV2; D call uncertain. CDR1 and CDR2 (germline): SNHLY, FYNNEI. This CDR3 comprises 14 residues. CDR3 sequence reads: CASSDGATNERLFF. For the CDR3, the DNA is TGTGCCAGCAGCGACGGAGCAACTAATGAAAGACTGTTTTTT. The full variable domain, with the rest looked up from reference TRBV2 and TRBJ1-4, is EPEVTQTPSHQVTQMGQEVILRCVPISNHLYFYWYRQILGQKVEFLVSFYNNEISEKSEIFDDQFSVERPDGSNFTLKIRSTKLEDSAMYFCASSDGATNERLFFGSGTQLSVL.

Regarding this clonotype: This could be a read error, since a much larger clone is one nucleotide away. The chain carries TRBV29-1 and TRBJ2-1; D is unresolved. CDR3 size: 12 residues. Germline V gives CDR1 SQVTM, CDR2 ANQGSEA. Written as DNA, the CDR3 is TGCAGCGTCGAAAAAAACTACGATGAGCAGTTCTTC. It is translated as CSVEKNYDEQFF.

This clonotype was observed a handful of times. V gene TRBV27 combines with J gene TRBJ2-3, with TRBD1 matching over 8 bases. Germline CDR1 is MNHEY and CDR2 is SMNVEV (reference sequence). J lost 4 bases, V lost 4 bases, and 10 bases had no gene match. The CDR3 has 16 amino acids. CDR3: CASSSSGGSLADTQYF. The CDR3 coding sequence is TGTGCCAGCAGTTCATCAGGGGGCTCCCTCGCAGATACGCAGTATTTT.

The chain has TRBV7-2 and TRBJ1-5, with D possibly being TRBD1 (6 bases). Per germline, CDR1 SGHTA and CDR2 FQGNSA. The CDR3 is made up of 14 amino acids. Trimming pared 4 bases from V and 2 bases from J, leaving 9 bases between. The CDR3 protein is CASSWDMGNQPQHF. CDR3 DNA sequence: TGTGCCAGCAGCTGGGACATGGGCAATCAGCCCCAGCATTTT.